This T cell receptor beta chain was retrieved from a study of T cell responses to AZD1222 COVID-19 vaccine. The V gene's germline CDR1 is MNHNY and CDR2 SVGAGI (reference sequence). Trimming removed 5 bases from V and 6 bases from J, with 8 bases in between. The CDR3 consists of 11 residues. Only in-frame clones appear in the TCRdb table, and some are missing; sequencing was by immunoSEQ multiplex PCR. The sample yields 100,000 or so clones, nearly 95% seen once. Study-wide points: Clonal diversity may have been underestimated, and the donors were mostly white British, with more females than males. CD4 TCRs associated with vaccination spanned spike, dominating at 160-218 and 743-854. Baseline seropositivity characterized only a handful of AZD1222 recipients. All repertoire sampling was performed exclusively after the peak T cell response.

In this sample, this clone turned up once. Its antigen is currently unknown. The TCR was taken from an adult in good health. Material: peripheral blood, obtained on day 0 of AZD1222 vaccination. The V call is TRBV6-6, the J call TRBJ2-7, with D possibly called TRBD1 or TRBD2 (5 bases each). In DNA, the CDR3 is TGTGCCAGCAGTGAGGGGAGCGAGCAGTACTTC. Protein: CASSEGSEQYF.